Listed below are T cell receptor beta chains from one sample, sequenced in a study of regulatory T cells in long-lasting Graves disease. One entry per CDR3 protein, called by TCRdb with MiXCR from the multiplex PCR reads. Among around 250,000 distinct CDR3 sequences, over 20% were seen once, and the ten largest hold more than 11%. Sequences were derived from peripheral blood mononuclear cells (PBMCs), sampled at new diagnosis, from a patient treated with antithyroid drugs. The receptors stem from a female donor with Graves disease. Both conserved end residues are part of each CDR3. A D gene is named only where the DNA matches it firmly. Clone size, where shown, is once, few, many, or a class for clones that have expanded.

D | J | size | V | CDR3 | DNA
TRBD1 | TRBJ2-1 | many | TRBV5-1 | CASSLVDRGHGNEQFF | TGCGCCAGCAGCTTAGTTGACAGGGGGCATGGGAATGAGCAGTTCTTC
TRBD1 | TRBJ1-6 | . | TRBV6-1 | CASKKTGGVSNSPLHF | TGTGCCAGCAAAAAGACAGGGGGAGTTTCTAATTCACCCCTCCACTTT
TRBD2 | TRBJ2-5 | . | TRBV5-1 | CASQLAGRETQYF | TGCGCCAGCCAACTAGCGGGACGAGAGACCCAGTACTTC
. | TRBJ2-1 | . | TRBV4-1 | CASSQGAGSYNEQFF | TGCGCCAGCAGCCAAGGGGCCGGCTCCTACAATGAGCAGTTCTTC
. | TRBJ1-2 | . | TRBV11-2 | CASSLVDFNYGYTF | TGTGCCAGCAGCTTAGTGGATTTTAACTATGGCTACACCTTC
. | TRBJ2-2 | many | TRBV6-2/TRBV6-3 | CASSYSGSPTGELFF | TGTGCCAGCAGTTACTCGGGGTCCCCCACCGGGGAGCTGTTTTTT
TRBD2 | TRBJ2-3 | few | TRBV19 | CASTELAGYTDTQYF | TGTGCCAGTACGGAACTAGCGGGGTACACAGATACGCAGTATTTT
TRBD2 | TRBJ2-1 | few | TRBV5-1 | CASRPEGASGGFSYNEQFF | TGCGCCAGCAGACCGGAGGGGGCTAGCGGGGGTTTCTCCTACAATGAGCAGTTCTTC
. | TRBJ2-3 | many | TRBV4-3 | CASSQELPGLGTDTQYF | TGCGCCAGCAGCCAAGAGTTACCCGGCCTAGGGACAGATACGCAGTATTTT
. | TRBJ1-6 | many | TRBV6-2/TRBV6-3 | CASSEEEFSPLHF | TGTGCCAGCAGTGAAGAGGAGTTTTCACCCCTCCACTTT
TRBD1 | TRBJ1-1 | many | TRBV28 | CASSPPGQGRGVNTEAFF | TGTGCCAGCAGTCCCCCGGGACAGGGGAGAGGAGTGAACACTGAAGCTTTCTTT
. | TRBJ2-5 | many | TRBV28 | CASRGYPETQYF | TGTGCCAGCAGGGGGTATCCAGAGACCCAGTACTTC
. | TRBJ2-1 | many | TRBV11-2 | CASSRAGVSYNEQFF | TGTGCCAGCAGCCGAGCCGGGGTATCCTACAATGAGCAGTTCTTC
TRBD2 | TRBJ2-1 | many | TRBV5-1 | CASSSNSGGSYNEQFF | TGCGCCAGCAGCTCCAATAGCGGGGGCTCCTACAATGAGCAGTTCTTC
. | TRBJ2-1 | . | TRBV5-5 | CASSSWISSYNEQFF | TGTGCCAGCAGCTCCTGGATTAGCTCCTACAATGAGCAGTTCTTC
. | TRBJ1-5 | many | TRBV2 | CASSLGRRGNQPQHF | TGTGCCAGCAGTCTGGGACGAAGGGGCAATCAGCCCCAGCATTTT
TRBD1 | TRBJ2-3 | many | TRBV5-5 | CATQGAFTDTQYF | TGTGCCACCCAGGGGGCGTTCACAGATACGCAGTATTTT
. | TRBJ2-7 | . | TRBV10-3 | CAISEPPLLGQYF | TGTGCCATCAGTGAACCCCCCTTACTCGGGCAGTACTTC
TRBD2 | TRBJ2-3 | . | TRBV5-5 | CASSLGLAGASGTDTQYF | TGTGCCAGCAGCTTGGGGCTAGCGGGGGCCTCGGGTACAGATACGCAGTATTTT
TRBD1 | TRBJ1-2 | many | TRBV7-9 | CASSPDRESDGYTF | TGTGCCAGCAGCCCAGACAGGGAGTCAGATGGCTACACCTTC
. | TRBJ2-3 | many | TRBV28 | CASSLSTPGTDTQYF | TGTGCCAGCAGTTTAAGTACTCCAGGGACAGATACGCAGTATTTT
TRBD1 | TRBJ2-7 | many | TRBV5-1 | CASSLSRDRGGEQYF | TGCGCCAGCAGCCTATCCCGGGACAGGGGGGGAGAGCAGTACTTC
TRBD2 | TRBJ2-7 | many | TRBV28 | CASSPELAGDEQYF | TGTGCCAGCAGTCCCGAACTAGCGGGGGACGAGCAGTACTTC
. | TRBJ1-2 | many | TRBV5-1 | CASSLMSGNGYTF | TGTGCCAGCAGCTTGATGTCTGGGAACGGCTACACCTTC
TRBD2 | TRBJ2-2 | many | TRBV7-2 | CASSLVRSGRGNTGELFF | TGTGCCAGCAGCTTAGTTAGGAGCGGGAGGGGGAACACCGGGGAGCTGTTTTTT
. | TRBJ2-7 | many | TRBV28 | CASSLRQPYEQYF | TGTGCCAGCAGTCTCCGACAGCCTTACGAGCAGTACTTC
. | TRBJ1-2 | many | TRBV12-3/TRBV12-4 | CASKTTPNYGYTF | TGTGCCAGCAAAACGACTCCTAACTATGGCTACACCTTC
. | TRBJ1-1 | few | TRBV14 | CASSQRYGEGVENTEAFF | TGTGCCAGCAGCCAACGGTACGGGGAGGGTGTAGAGAACACTGAAGCTTTCTTT
TRBD2 | TRBJ2-1 | many | TRBV5-4 | CASSMRTSGVYNEQFF | TGTGCCAGCAGCATGCGGACTAGCGGGGTCTACAATGAGCAGTTCTTC
. | TRBJ1-5 | few | TRBV6-2/TRBV6-3 | CASRLSNQPQHF | TGTGCCAGCAGACTAAGCAATCAGCCCCAGCATTTT
. | TRBJ1-4 | many | TRBV27 | CASMVGRGNEKLFF | TGTGCCAGCATGGTTGGGAGGGGTAATGAAAAACTGTTTTTT
TRBD1 | TRBJ1-1 | . | TRBV4-1 | CASSEFGQGRTEAFF | TGCGCCAGCAGCGAGTTCGGACAGGGAAGAACTGAAGCTTTCTTT
. | TRBJ2-5 | . | TRBV5-1 | CASSQPQETQYF | TGCGCCAGCAGCCAACCCCAAGAGACCCAGTACTTC
. | TRBJ1-2 | many | TRBV5-1 | CASSLDQNGYTF | TGCGCCAGCAGCTTGGACCAGAATGGCTACACCTTC
. | TRBJ2-7 | many | TRBV7-6 | CASSLEAGFYEQYF | TGTGCCAGCAGCTTAGAAGCGGGCTTCTACGAGCAGTACTTC
. | TRBJ1-6 | many | TRBV6-1 | CASRRLLGAPLHF | TGTGCCAGCAGACGTCTACTCGGTGCCCCCCTCCACTTT
. | TRBJ1-2 | few | TRBV5-1 | CASSVGGALGYTF | TGCGCCAGCAGCGTGGGGGGGGCGCTTGGCTACACCTTC
. | TRBJ2-1 | . | TRBV6-1 | CASRSTRNNEQFF | TGTGCCAGCAGGTCGACTCGGAACAATGAGCAGTTCTTC
. | TRBJ2-7 | many | TRBV6-2/TRBV6-3 | CASSYVGGSSYEQYF | TGTGCCAGCAGTTACGTGGGTGGCAGCTCCTACGAGCAGTACTTC
. | TRBJ2-3 | many | TRBV18 | CASSQTQSTDTQYF | TGTGCCAGCTCCCAGACACAGAGCACAGATACGCAGTATTTT
. | TRBJ2-2 | many | TRBV6-2/TRBV6-3 | CASSYDLGKHTGELFF | TGTGCCAGCAGTTACGACCTGGGAAAGCACACCGGGGAGCTGTTTTTT
. | TRBJ1-1 | few | TRBV6-1 | CASSEAAGGPYKNTEAFF | TGTGCCAGCAGTGAAGCGGCCGGGGGTCCGTATAAGAACACTGAAGCTTTCTTT
TRBD2 | TRBJ2-3 | . | TRBV20-1 | CSARTSDWGTDTQYF | TGCAGTGCTCGGACTAGCGATTGGGGCACAGATACGCAGTATTTT
. | TRBJ1-1 | many | TRBV5-1 | CASSTGGGPEAFF | TGCGCCAGCAGCACCGGGGGGGGTCCTGAAGCTTTCTTT
. | TRBJ1-2 | many | TRBV10-3 | CAISEGFGSGYTF | TGTGCCATCAGTGAGGGATTCGGGTCTGGCTACACCTTC
. | TRBJ2-1 | many | TRBV6-2/TRBV6-3 | CASRGASASYNEQFF | TGTGCCAGCAGGGGGGCGAGCGCCTCCTACAATGAGCAGTTCTTC
. | TRBJ2-4 | many | TRBV7-2 | CASSQGGTKNIQYF | TGTGCCAGCAGTCAAGGGGGTACCAAAAACATTCAGTACTTC
TRBD1 | TRBJ1-5 | . | TRBV20-1 | CSAEAGQGPLNQPQHF | TGCAGTGCTGAGGCGGGACAGGGGCCTTTGAATCAGCCCCAGCATTTT
TRBD2 | TRBJ2-3 | many | TRBV12-3/TRBV12-4 | CASSLGPREGDTQYF | TGTGCCAGCAGTTTAGGGCCGCGGGAGGGAGATACGCAGTATTTT
. | TRBJ2-7 | many | TRBV11-2 | CASSLPAIPYEQYF | TGTGCCAGCAGCTTGCCGGCCATACCCTACGAGCAGTACTTC
TRBD1 | TRBJ1-1 | many | TRBV18 | CASSPPNRGGTEAFF | TGTGCCAGCTCACCACCTAACAGGGGGGGCACTGAAGCTTTCTTT
. | TRBJ1-6 | many | TRBV12-3/TRBV12-4 | CASSLGGPQGSPLHF | TGTGCCAGCAGTTTAGGCGGACCCCAAGGGTCACCCCTCCACTTT
. | TRBJ2-2 | . | TRBV15 | CATSRATGELFF | TGTGCCACCAGCAGAGCCACCGGGGAGCTGTTTTTT
TRBD1 | TRBJ2-1 | . | TRBV2 | CTSRDAGGGETQFF | TGTACCAGCAGAGACGCAGGGGGCGGGGAGACCCAGTTCTTC
. | TRBJ2-1 | . | TRBV7-9 | CASSLPGNEQFF | TGTGCCAGCAGCTTACCCGGAAATGAGCAGTTCTTC